This TCR beta chain came from a study of blood T cell repertoires in COVID-19. Background on the study: Collection of acute and convalescent COVID-19 samples took place in the United States, Italy and Spain.

The CDR3 length is 17 residues. Germline values: CDR1 LGHDT, CDR2 YNNKEL (reference sequence). V shed 5 bases, J shed 0 bases, and the junction held 9 bases outside the gene matches. Authors' data handling: Counts of nucleated cells, estimated from reference gene primer amplification, were obtained. Only in-frame clones appear in the TCRdb table, and some are missing; sequencing was by immunoSEQ multiplex PCR. V and J calls and clone size are copied from that table; D and trimming were computed from the DNA. The table shows approximately 70,000 clones, with approximately 90% occurring only once. This clonotype was sampled from a man in his 70s with active COVID-19. The sequenced sample was peripheral blood. The genes are TRBV3-1 (or the pseudogene TRBV3-2) and TRBJ2-3; 9 bases fit TRBD2. The CDR3 sequence is CASSRALAGSSTDTQYF. The CDR3 nucleotides read TGTGCCAGCAGCAGGGCCCTAGCGGGGTCAAGCACAGATACGCAGTATTTT.